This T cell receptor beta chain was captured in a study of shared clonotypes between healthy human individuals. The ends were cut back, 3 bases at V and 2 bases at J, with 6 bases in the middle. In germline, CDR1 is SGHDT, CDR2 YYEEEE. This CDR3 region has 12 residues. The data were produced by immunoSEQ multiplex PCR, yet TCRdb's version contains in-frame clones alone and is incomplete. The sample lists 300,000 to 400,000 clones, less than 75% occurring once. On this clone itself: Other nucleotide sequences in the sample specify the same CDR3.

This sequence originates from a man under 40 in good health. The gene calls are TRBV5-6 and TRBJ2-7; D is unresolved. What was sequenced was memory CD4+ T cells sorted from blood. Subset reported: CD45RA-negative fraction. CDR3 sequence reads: CASSSEPYEQYF. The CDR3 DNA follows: TGTGCCAGCAGCTCGGAGCCCTACGAGCAGTACTTC.